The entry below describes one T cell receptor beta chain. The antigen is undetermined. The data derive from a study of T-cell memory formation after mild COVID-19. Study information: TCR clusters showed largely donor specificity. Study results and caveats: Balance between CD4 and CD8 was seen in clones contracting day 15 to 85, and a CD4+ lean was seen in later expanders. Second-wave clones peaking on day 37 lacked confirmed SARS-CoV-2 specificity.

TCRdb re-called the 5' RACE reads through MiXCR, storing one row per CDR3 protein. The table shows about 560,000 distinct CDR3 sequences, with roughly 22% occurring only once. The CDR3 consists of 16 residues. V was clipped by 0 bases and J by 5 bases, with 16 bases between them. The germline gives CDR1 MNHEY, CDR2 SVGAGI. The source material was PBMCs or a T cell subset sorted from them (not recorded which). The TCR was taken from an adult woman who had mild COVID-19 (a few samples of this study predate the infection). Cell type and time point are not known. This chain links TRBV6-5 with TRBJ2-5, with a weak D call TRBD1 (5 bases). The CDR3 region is CASSYSIGDSLETQYF. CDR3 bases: TGTGCCAGCAGTTACTCGATAGGGGATTCTTTGGAGACCCAGTACTTC.